These T cell receptor beta chains were read from a single sample in a study of shared clonotypes between healthy human individuals. The method was immunoSEQ multiplex PCR; TCRdb's version includes in-frame clones alone and lacks a portion of them. The sample lists about 2.1 million clones, 85% to 95% occurring once. The sequenced sample was naive CD8+ T cells from PBMCs. Source of these receptors: a man aged 18 to 35 in good health. Some clones in this sample may be carry-over from other donors' samples. Both conserved end residues are part of each CDR3. The order of the fields is V gene, CDR3 protein.

V: TRBV4-1; CDR3: CASRFTPGGNTEAFF
V: TRBV12-5; CDR3: CASGLGGEETQYF
V: TRBV29-1; CDR3: CSVERPGAGGPVNEQYF
V: TRBV7-8; CDR3: CASSLARLAGAETQYF
V: TRBV9; CDR3: CASSPPLANEQYF
V: TRBV7-9; CDR3: CASSSSVYEQYF
V: TRBV19; CDR3: CASTGFGQFYGYTF
V: TRBV4-1; CDR3: CASSQEVASDYEQYF
V: TRBV6-5; CDR3: CASSLTSARYNEQFF
V: TRBV7-2; CDR3: CASSFSYNEQFF
V: TRBV28; CDR3: CASSLGNTQYF
V: TRBV25-1; CDR3: CASSGRQGIRYTF
V: TRBV6-4; CDR3: CASSEGTGPWQPQHF
V: TRBV6-1; CDR3: CASSPTSGWGYEQYF
V: TRBV13; CDR3: CASKLHGGPEQYF
V: TRBV4-1; CDR3: CASSQERRNNQPQHF
V: TRBV11-2; CDR3: CASSRTRTDTQYF
V: TRBV2; CDR3: CASSAPVTGPYEQYF
V: TRBV27; CDR3: CASKTRGQGLWPQHF